This record covers a single T cell receptor (beta chain). Its antigen is not known. The data were obtained in a study of cytomegalovirus exposure and HLA in healthy donors. Study observations and caveats: Through in vitro validation, a few CMV-associated chains were shown to be specific for CMV antigens. Most TCR sequences were seen very rarely across donors, but some public TCRs occurred in many. Per published reports, the classifier diagnosed cytomegalovirus status with high specificity and sensitivity. The investigators catalogued some 150 TCR beta chains as cytomegalovirus-associated.

Generated by immunoSEQ multiplex PCR, the TCRdb table keeps only in-frame clones and is missing some. This sample has about 74,000 clones, with about 94% found just once. The V segment lost 4 bases and the J segment 4 bases; nucleotides outside the gene matches: 9. The CDR3 has 15 residues. CDR1 and CDR2 (germline): LGHNT, FRNRAP. The sequence was collected from a young man in good health and CMV-seropositive. The sequencing sample was made of PBMCs. This chain connects TRBV12-5 to TRBJ2-7, with 8 bases that match TRBD2. This chain's CDR3 is CASGSSSGSEYEQYF. CDR3 nucleotide sequence: TGTGCTAGTGGTTCTTCGAGCGGGAGTGAATACGAGCAGTACTTC.